This T cell receptor (beta chain) emerged from a study of cytomegalovirus exposure and HLA in healthy donors. Whole-study findings and limits: Using the classifier, cytomegalovirus status was reportedly diagnosed with high specificity and sensitivity. Cytomegalovirus-associated TCR beta chains were listed, numbering 164. That first-cohort TCR clusters tended to co-occur in the approximately 110 validation repertoires was found in a later analysis.

As regards this clone: Its specificity is not known.

The data were produced by immunoSEQ multiplex PCR, yet TCRdb's version contains in-frame clones alone and is incomplete. The sample carries approximately 170,000 clones, less than 85% recorded once. From the approximately 120-subject validation cohort, which was separate from the approximately 700-subject first cohort, the donors were drawn. CDR3 length: 15 residues. The germline gives CDR1 SQVTM, CDR2 ANQGSEA. This sequence originates from a man aged 18 to 30 in good health and CMV-seropositive. What was sequenced was PBMCs. V and J are TRBV29-1 and TRBJ1-2; possibly TRBD1 for D (6 bases). CDR3 bases: TGCAGTTCCGATAGGGGGACGCCTACTAACTATGGCTACACCTTC. It is translated as CSSDRGTPTNYGYTF.